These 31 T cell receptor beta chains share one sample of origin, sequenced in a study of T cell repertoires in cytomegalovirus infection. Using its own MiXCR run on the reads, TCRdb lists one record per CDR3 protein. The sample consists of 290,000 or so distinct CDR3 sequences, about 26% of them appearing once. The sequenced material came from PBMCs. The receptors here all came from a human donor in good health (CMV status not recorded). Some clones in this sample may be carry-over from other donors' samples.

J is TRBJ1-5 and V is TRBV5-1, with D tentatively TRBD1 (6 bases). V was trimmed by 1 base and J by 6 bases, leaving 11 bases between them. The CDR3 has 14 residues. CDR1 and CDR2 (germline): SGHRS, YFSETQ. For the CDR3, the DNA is TGCGCCAGCAGCTTGATTGGGGGCGTTCAGCCCCAGCATTTT. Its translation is CASSLIGGVQPQHF. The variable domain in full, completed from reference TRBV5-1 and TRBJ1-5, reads KAGVTQTPRYLIKTRGQQVTLSCSPISGHRSVSWYQQTPGQGLQFLFEYFSETQRNKGNFPGRFSGRQFSNSRSEMNVSTLELGDSALYLCASSLIGGVQPQHFGDGTRLSIL.

CDR3 in amino acids: CASSLVTGASSGANVLTF. Here the CDR3 DNA reads TGTGCCAGCAGCTTAGTGACAGGGGCCAGCTCTGGGGCCAACGTCCTGACTTTC. This sequence joins TRBV7-2 and TRBJ2-6, with TRBD1 matching over 8 bases. From germline, CDR1 is SGHTA and CDR2 FQGNSA. The CDR3 extends over 18 amino acids. J gave up 0 bases and V 1 base, and 5 bases lay outside the gene matches.

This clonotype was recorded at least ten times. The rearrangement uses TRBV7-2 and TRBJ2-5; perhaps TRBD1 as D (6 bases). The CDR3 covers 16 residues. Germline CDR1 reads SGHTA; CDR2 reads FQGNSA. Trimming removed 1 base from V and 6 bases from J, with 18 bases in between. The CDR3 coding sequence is TGTGCCAGCAGCTTAGTGGGTAGGGGGAGAGTTAAGACCCAGTACTTC. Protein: CASSLVGRGRVKTQYF.

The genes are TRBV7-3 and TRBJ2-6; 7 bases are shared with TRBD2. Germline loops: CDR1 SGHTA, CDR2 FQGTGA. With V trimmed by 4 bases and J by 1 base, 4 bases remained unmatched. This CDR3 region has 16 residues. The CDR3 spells CASSSGGFSGANVLTF. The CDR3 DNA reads TGTGCCAGCAGCTCGGGAGGTTTTTCTGGGGCCAACGTCCTGACTTTC.

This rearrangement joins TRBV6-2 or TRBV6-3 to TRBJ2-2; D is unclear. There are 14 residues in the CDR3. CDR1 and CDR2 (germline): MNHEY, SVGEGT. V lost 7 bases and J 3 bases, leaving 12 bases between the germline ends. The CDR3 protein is CASTGPADTGELFF. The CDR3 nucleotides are TGTGCCAGCACCGGGCCCGCCGACACCGGGGAGCTGTTTTTT.

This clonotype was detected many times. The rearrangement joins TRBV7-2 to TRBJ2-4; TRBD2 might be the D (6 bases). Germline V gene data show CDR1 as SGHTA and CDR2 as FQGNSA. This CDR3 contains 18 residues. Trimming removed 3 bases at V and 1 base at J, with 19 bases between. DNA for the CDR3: TGTGCCAGCAGCTTGGGACTCCTCCTCGGGGCGGCCAAAAACATTCAGTACTTC. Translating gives CASSLGLLLGAAKNIQYF.

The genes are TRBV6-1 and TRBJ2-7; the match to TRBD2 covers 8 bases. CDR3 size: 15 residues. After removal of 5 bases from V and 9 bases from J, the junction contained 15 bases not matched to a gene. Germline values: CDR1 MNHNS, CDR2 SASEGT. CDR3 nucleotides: TGTGCCAGCAGTTGGTCCTCGCGGGGGGTTGTGGGGCAGTACTTC. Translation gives CASSWSSRGVVGQYF.

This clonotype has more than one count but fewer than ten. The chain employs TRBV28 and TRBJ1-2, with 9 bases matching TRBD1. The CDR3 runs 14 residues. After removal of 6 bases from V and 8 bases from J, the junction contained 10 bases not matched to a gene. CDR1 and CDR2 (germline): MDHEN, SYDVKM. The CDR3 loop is CASRFGTGLLGYTF. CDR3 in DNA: TGTGCCAGCAGATTCGGGACAGGGCTTTTGGGCTACACCTTC.

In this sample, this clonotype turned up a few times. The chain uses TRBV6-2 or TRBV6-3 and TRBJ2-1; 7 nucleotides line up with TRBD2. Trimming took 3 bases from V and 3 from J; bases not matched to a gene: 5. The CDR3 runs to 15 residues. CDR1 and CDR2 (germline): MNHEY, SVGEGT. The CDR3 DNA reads TGTGCCAGCAGTTATGGCGGGAGTCTCTACAATGAGCAGTTCTTC. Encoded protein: CASSYGGSLYNEQFF.

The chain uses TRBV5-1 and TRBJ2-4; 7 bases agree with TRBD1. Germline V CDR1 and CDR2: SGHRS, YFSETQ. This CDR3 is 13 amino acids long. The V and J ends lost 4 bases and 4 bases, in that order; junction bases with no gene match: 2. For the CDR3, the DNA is TGCGCCAGCAGCCAGGGACAGAAAAACATTCAGTACTTC. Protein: CASSQGQKNIQYF.

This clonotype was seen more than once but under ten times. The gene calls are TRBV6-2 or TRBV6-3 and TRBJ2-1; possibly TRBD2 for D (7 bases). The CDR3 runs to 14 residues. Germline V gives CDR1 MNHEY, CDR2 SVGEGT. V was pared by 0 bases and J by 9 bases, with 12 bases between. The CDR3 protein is CASSYSYREGEQFF. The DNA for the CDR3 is TGTGCCAGCAGTTACTCCTACAGGGAGGGTGAGCAGTTCTTC.

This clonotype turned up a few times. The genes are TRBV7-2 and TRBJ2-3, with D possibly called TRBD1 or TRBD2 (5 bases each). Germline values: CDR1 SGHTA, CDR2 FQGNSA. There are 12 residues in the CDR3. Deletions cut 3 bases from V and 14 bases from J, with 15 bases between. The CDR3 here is CASSFRGGQGYF. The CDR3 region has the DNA TGTGCCAGCAGCTTCCGCGGCGGGCAGGGGTATTTT. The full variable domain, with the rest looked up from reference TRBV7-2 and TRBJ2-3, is GAGVSQSPSNKVTEKGKDVELRCDPISGHTALYWYRQSLGQGLEFLIYFQGNSAPDKSGLPSDRFSAERTGGSVSTLTIQRTQQEDSAVYLCASSFRGGQGYFGPGTRLTVL.

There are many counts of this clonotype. In DNA form, the CDR3 reads TGTGCCAGCAGCTTAGAGGGGATCAAGACCTACGAGCAGTACTTC. This sequence encodes CASSLEGIKTYEQYF. The gene calls are TRBV7-2 and TRBJ2-7, with D tentatively TRBD1 (5 bases). Trimming removed 1 base from V and 2 bases from J, with 12 bases in between. CDR3 length: 15 amino acids. The germline V gene encodes CDR1 SGHTA and CDR2 FQGNSA.

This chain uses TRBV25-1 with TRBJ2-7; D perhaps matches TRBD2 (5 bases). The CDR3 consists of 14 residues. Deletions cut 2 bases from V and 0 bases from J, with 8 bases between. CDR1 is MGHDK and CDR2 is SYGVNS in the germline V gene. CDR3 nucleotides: TGTGCCAGCAGTGAAGATGGAGGCTCCTACGAGCAGTACTTC. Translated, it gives CASSEDGGSYEQYF.

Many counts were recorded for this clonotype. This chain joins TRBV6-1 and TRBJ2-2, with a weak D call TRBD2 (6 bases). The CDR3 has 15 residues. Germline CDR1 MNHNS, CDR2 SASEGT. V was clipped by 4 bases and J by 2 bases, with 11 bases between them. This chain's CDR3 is CASSALAGNTGELFF. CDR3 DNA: TGTGCCAGCAGTGCCCTCGCGGGAAACACCGGGGAGCTGTTTTTT.

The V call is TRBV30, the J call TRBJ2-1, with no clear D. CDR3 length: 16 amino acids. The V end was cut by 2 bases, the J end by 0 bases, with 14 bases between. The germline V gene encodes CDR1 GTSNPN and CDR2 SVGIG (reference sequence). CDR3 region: CAWSRARSFSYNEQFF. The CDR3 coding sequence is TGTGCCTGGAGTAGAGCCAGGTCCTTCTCCTACAATGAGCAGTTCTTC.

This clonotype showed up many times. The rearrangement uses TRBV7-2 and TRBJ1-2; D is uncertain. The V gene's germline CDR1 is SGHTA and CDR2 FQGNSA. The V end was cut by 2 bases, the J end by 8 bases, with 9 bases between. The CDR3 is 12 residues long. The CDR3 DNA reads TGTGCCAGCAGCTTAAACATCAGGGGCTACACCTTC. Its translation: CASSLNIRGYTF.

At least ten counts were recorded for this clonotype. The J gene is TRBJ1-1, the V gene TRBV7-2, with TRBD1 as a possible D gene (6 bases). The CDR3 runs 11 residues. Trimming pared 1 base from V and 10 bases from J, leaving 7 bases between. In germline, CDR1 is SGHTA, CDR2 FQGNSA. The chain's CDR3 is CASSLGGRAFF. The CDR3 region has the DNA TGTGCCAGCAGCTTAGGGGGGCGAGCTTTCTTT. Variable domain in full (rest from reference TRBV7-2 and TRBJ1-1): GAGVSQSPSNKVTEKGKDVELRCDPISGHTALYWYRQSLGQGLEFLIYFQGNSAPDKSGLPSDRFSAERTGGSVSTLTIQRTQQEDSAVYLCASSLGGRAFFGQGTRLTVV.

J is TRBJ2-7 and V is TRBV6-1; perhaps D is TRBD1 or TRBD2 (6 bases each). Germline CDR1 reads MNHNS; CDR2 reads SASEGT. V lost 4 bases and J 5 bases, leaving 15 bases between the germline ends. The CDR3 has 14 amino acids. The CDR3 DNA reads TGTGCCAGCAGTGCCGGAGGGGGGTTGGACGAGCAGTACTTC. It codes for CASSAGGGLDEQYF.

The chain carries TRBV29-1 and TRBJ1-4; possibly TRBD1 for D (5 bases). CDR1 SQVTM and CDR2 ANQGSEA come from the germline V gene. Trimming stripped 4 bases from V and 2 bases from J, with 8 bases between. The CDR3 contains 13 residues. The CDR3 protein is CSVGGGTNEKLFF. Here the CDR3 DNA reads TGCAGCGTTGGTGGGGGGACTAATGAAAAACTGTTTTTT.

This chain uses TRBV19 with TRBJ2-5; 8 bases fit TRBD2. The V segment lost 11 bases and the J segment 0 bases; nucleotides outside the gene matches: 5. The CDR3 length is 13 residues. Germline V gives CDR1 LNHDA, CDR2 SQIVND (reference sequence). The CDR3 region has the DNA TGTGCCTCCGGCGGGGGGTACCAAGAGACCCAGTACTTC. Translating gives CASGGGYQETQYF.

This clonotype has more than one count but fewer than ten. The CDR3 region is CASSLTTGVYEQYF. The DNA of the CDR3 is TGTGCCAGCAGCTTAACCACAGGGGTATACGAGCAGTACTTC. V is TRBV7-9 and J is TRBJ2-7; TRBD1 matches at 7 bases. Germline lookup yields CDR1 SEHNR and CDR2 FQNEAQ (reference sequence). After removal of 2 bases from V and 4 bases from J, the junction contained 5 bases not matched to a gene. The CDR3 loop spans 14 amino acids.

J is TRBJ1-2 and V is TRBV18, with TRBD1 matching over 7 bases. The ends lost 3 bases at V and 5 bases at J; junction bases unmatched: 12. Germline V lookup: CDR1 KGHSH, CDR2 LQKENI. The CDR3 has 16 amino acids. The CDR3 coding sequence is TGTGCCAGCTCACCGAACGTCCAAGGACAGGAATATGGCTACACCTTC. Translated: CASSPNVQGQEYGYTF.

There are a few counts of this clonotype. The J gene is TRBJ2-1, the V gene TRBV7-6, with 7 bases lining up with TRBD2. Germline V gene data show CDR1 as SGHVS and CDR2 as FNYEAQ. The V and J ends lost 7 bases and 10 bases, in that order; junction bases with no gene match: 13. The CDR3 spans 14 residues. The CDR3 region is CASTPMTSPGEQFF. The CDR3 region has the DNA TGTGCCAGCACCCCAATGACTAGCCCGGGGGAGCAGTTCTTC.

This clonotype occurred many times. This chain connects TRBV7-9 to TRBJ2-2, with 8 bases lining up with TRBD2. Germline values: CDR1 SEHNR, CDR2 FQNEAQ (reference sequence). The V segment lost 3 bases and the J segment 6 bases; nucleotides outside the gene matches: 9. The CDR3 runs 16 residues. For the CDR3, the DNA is TGTGCCAGCAGCTTCTCAGTAGCGGGACGACCCGGGGAGCTGTTTTTT. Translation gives CASSFSVAGRPGELFF. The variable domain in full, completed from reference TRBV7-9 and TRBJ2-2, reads DTGVSQNPRHKITKRGQNVTFRCDPISEHNRLYWYRQTLGQGPEFLTYFQNEAQLEKSRLLSDRFSAERPKGSFSTLEIQRTEQGDSAMYLCASSFSVAGRPGELFFGEGSRLTVL.

In DNA form, the CDR3 reads TGTGCCAGTAGTAACACAGGGAGCTCTGGGGCCAACGTCCTGACTTTC. This gives the protein CASSNTGSSGANVLTF. The V call is TRBV19, the J call TRBJ2-6; D possibly corresponds to TRBD1 (6 bases). Between the trimmed V and J ends, which lost 4 bases and 0 bases, there was a span of 10 bases. Germline CDR1 LNHDA, CDR2 SQIVND (reference sequence). The CDR3 sequence is 16 residues long. The whole variable domain, filled in from reference TRBV19 and TRBJ2-6, reads DGGITQSPKYLFRKEGQNVTLSCEQNLNHDAMYWYRQDPGQGLRLIYYSQIVNDFQKGDIAEGYSVSREKKESFPLTVTSAQKNPTAFYLCASSNTGSSGANVLTFGAGSRLTVL.

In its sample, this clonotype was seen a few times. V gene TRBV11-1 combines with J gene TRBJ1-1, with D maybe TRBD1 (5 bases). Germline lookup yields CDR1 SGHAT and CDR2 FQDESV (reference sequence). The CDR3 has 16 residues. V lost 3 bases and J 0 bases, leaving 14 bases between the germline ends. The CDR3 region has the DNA TGTGCCAGCAGCTTCTGGGGGGGAAGGATGAACACTGAAGCTTTCTTT. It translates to CASSFWGGRMNTEAFF.

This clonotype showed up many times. The DNA for the CDR3 is TGTGCCAGCAGGAGGGCGGGTCAGGGAAATCAGCCCCAGCATTTT. Protein product: CASRRAGQGNQPQHF. This sequence joins TRBV6-1 and TRBJ1-5, with a weak D call TRBD1 (5 bases). This CDR3 is 15 amino acids long. The V gene's germline CDR1 is MNHNS and CDR2 SASEGT. Deletions cut 6 bases from V and 4 bases from J, with 16 bases between.

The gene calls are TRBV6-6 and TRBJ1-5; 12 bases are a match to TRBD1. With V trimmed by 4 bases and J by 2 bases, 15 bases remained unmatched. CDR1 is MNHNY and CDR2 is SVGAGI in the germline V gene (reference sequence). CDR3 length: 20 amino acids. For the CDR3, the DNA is TGTGCCAGCAGTTTTTCCCCGGGACAGGGGGCCGCTTTGGGCAATCAGCCCCAGCATTTT. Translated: CASSFSPGQGAALGNQPQHF.

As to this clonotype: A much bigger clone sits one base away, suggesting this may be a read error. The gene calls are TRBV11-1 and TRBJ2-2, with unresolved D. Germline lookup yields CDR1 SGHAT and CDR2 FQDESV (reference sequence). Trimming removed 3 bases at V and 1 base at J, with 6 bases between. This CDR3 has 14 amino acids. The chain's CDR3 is CASSLRQNTGELFF. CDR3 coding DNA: TGTGCCAGCAGCTTGAGACAGAACACCGGGGAGCTGTTTTTT.

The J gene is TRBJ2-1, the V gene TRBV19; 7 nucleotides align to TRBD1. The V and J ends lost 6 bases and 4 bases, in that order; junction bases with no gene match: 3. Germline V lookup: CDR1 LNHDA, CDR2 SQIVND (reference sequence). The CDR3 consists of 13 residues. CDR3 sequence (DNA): TGTGCCAGTAGATGGGACAGATACAATGAGCAGTTCTTC. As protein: CASRWDRYNEQFF.